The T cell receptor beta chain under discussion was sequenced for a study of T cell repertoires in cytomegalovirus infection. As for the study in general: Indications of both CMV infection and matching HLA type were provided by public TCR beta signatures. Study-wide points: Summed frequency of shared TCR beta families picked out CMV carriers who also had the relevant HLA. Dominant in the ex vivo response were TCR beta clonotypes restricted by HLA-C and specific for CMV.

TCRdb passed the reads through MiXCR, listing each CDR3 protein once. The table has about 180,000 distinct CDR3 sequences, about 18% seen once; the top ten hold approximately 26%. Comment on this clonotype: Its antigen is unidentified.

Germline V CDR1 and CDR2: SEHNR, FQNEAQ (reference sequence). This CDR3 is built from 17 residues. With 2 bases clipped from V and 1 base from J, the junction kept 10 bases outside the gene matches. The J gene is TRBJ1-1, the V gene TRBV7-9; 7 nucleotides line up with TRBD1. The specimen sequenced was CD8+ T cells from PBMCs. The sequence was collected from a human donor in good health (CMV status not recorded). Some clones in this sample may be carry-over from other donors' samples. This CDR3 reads CASSLLGQGVENTEAFF. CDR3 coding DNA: TGTGCCAGCAGCTTACTAGGGCAGGGGGTCGAGAACACTGAAGCTTTCTTT.